The 17 T cell receptor beta chains below all came from one sample that was sequenced in a study of OX40 agonist ivuxolimab in advanced cancers. Receptors were amplified or captured by the immunoSEQ multiplex PCR assay. Drawn from immuneACCESS, this table holds only the in-frame rearrangements with V and J called that TCRdb kept. Clones are partly lost; checked studies trace under half to an unresolved V gene and leave the rest unexplained. For this sample there are approximately 31,000 clones; roughly 90% appear just once. The top ten constitute under 70% of the sample. The specimen comprised CD4+ or CD8+ T cells sorted from blood, sampled in a trial of the OX40 agonist ivuxolimab. The origin of the receptors is an adult with an advanced solid tumor such as melanoma, head and neck, liver or kidney cancer.

The J gene is TRBJ2-7, the V gene TRBV6-4; 7 nucleotides align to TRBD2. This CDR3 has 19 amino acids. Trimming took 1 base from V and 5 from J; bases not matched to a gene: 20. Germline CDR1 and CDR2: MRHNA and SNTAGT. Here the CDR3 DNA reads TGTGCCAGCAGTGACTTGGTTGGCGGGGGAGCCGCGGTTCAGGACGAGCAGTACTTC. Amino acids: CASSDLVGGGAAVQDEQYF.

The V and J genes are TRBV9 and TRBJ1-3; D is ambiguous. The CDR3 is 14 residues long. V dropped 0 bases and J dropped 0 bases, with 4 bases sitting between them. Germline CDR1 SGDLS, CDR2 YYNGEE. CDR3 sequence reads: CASSVVDSGNTIYF. The CDR3 region has the DNA TGTGCCAGCAGCGTAGTAGACTCTGGAAACACCATATATTTT.

This chain joins TRBV7-6 and TRBJ1-2, with D perhaps TRBD1 (6 bases). Trimming shortened V by 3 bases and J by 4 bases, and 15 bases separated the two germline ends. CDR3 length: 15 amino acids. CDR1 and CDR2 (germline): SGHVS, FNYEAQ. CDR3 in DNA: TGTGCCAGCAGCTTTCAGACAGGCTTTTCCTATGGCTACACCTTC. It encodes CASSFQTGFSYGYTF.

The chain joins TRBV4-3 to TRBJ2-7; TRBD2 agrees at 9 bases. The V and J ends lost 4 bases and 5 bases, in that order; junction bases with no gene match: 9. CDR1 is LGHNA, CDR2 YSLEER, per germline. CDR3 size: 15 residues. CDR3 nucleotide sequence: TGCGCCAGCAGCCCGCTTGGCGGGGGGGGTAACGAGCAGTACTTC. It yields the protein CASSPLGGGGNEQYF.

The CDR3 sequence is CASRLRGGSGNTIYF. The CDR3 bases are TGTGCCAGCAGATTGAGGGGGGGCTCTGGAAACACCATATATTTT. The rearrangement links TRBV2 to TRBJ1-3; D might be TRBD1 (6 bases). The V end lost 6 bases, the J end lost 0 bases, and 12 bases lay between the germline ends. Per the germline V gene, CDR1 is SNHLY and CDR2 is FYNNEI. This CDR3 region has 15 residues.

This chain connects TRBV28 to TRBJ2-2, with D possibly being TRBD2 (6 bases). V lost 3 bases, J lost 0 bases, and 8 bases lay in between. Germline values: CDR1 MDHEN, CDR2 SYDVKM. There are 15 residues in the CDR3. CDR3 nucleotide sequence: TGTGCCAGCAGTTTCGGGGGTACGAACACCGGGGAGCTGTTTTTT. Translated: CASSFGGTNTGELFF.

The J gene is TRBJ2-7, the V gene TRBV7-9; TRBD2 aligns across 8 bases. The CDR3 has 17 residues. Germline V gene sequence: CDR1 SEHNR, CDR2 FQNEAQ (reference sequence). V was clipped by 4 bases and J by 0 bases; unmatched bases: 11. CDR3 sequence (DNA): TGTGCCAGCAGCTCCTCTCGGGGGGGGCCCAGCTCCTACGAGCAGTACTTC. Residues: CASSSSRGGPSSYEQYF. Full variable domain (missing parts from reference TRBV7-9 and TRBJ2-7): DTGVSQNPRHKITKRGQNVTFRCDPISEHNRLYWYRQTLGQGPEFLTYFQNEAQLEKSRLLSDRFSAERPKGSFSTLEIQRTEQGDSAMYLCASSSSRGGPSSYEQYFGPGTRLTVT.

The chain joins TRBV6-5 to TRBJ2-7, with 7 nucleotides matching TRBD1. The CDR3 is made up of 14 amino acids. Germline lookup yields CDR1 MNHEY and CDR2 SVGAGI. The trim removed 2 bases at V and 4 bases at J, leaving 5 bases unmatched. CDR3 in DNA: TGTGCCAGCAGTTACAGGGACAGTTTTTACGAGCAGTACTTC. As protein: CASSYRDSFYEQYF.

This clone has just a few counts. The chain combines TRBV27 with TRBJ2-7; 11 bases map to TRBD2. J was trimmed by 5 bases and V by 5 bases; bases with no gene match: 11. CDR1 MNHEY and CDR2 SMNVEV come from the germline V gene (reference sequence). This CDR3 has 16 amino acids. The CDR3 DNA reads as TGTGCCAGCAGTCCCTTGGGGGTAGCGGGGGGGAACGAGCAGTACTTC. Translated: CASSPLGVAGGNEQYF.

The rearrangement uses TRBV7-8 and TRBJ2-7, with D unclear. Germline loops: CDR1 SGHVS, CDR2 FQNEAQ. The CDR3 loop spans 13 amino acids. Trimming took 1 base from V and 5 from J, leaving 9 bases between them. DNA of the CDR3: TGTGCCAGCAGCTTAGGGATCGGAAACGAGCAGTACTTC. Its translation is CASSLGIGNEQYF.

V gene TRBV4-3 combines with J gene TRBJ1-2; no definite D call. CDR3 length: 13 residues. Deletions cut 1 base from V and 8 bases from J, with 11 bases between. Germline assignment: CDR1 LGHNA and CDR2 YSLEER. In nucleotides, the CDR3 is TGCGCCAGCAGCCAAGGCCCCAACGGGGGCTACACCTTC. Residues: CASSQGPNGGYTF.

The chain combines TRBV6-5 with TRBJ2-5, with TRBD2 as a possible D gene (5 bases). CDR1 and CDR2 from the germline V gene are MNHEY and SVGAGI. The CDR3 has 13 residues. Trimming shortened V by 5 bases and J by 5 bases, and 12 bases separated the two germline ends. Written as DNA, the CDR3 is TGTGCCAGCAGTGACGGGGAACGCGAGACCCAGTACTTC. Encoded protein: CASSDGERETQYF.

The chain carries TRBV7-2 and TRBJ2-7; D not resolved. The CDR3 contains 13 residues. V lost 0 bases to trimming and J lost 9 bases, with 12 bases between them. Germline V lookup: CDR1 SGHTA, CDR2 FQGNSA. The chain's CDR3 is CASSLAFFESQYF. CDR3 sequence (DNA): TGTGCCAGCAGCTTAGCATTTTTTGAGTCGCAGTACTTC.

As concerns this clone: An end of the junction does not agree with germline; a read error may underlie this. CDR3 in DNA: TGTGCTAGCAGCTTAGCCGGGACAGGGGTAATCAATGAGCAGTTCTTC. It translates to CASSLAGTGVINEQFF. The chain links TRBV7-7 to TRBJ2-1; TRBD1 matches at 10 bases. This CDR3 is 16 amino acids long. The germline V gene encodes CDR1 SSHAT and CDR2 FNYEAQ (reference sequence).

The rearrangement uses TRBV11-2 and TRBJ2-7; no firm D call. V was cut by 1 base and J by 6 bases, with 10 bases left in between. Looked up from germline, CDR1 is SGHAT and CDR2 is FQNNGV. CDR3 size: 13 residues. This CDR3 is CASSLALSGEQYF. For the CDR3, the DNA is TGTGCCAGCAGCTTAGCCCTCTCGGGCGAGCAGTACTTC.

This rearrangement joins TRBV7-2 to TRBJ2-1, with D uncertain. CDR1 and CDR2 (germline): SGHTA, FQGNSA. The CDR3 is 12 amino acids. V lost 1 base to trimming and J lost 7 bases, with 5 bases between them. The CDR3 protein is CASSLVINEQFF. The DNA of the CDR3 is TGTGCCAGCAGCTTAGTAATAAATGAGCAGTTCTTC.

The chain joins TRBV28 to TRBJ2-7, with TRBD2 as a possible D gene (5 bases). V was cut by 2 bases and J by 7 bases, with 12 bases left in between. Germline CDR1 reads MDHEN; CDR2 reads SYDVKM. CDR3 length equals 13 residues. CDR3 in amino acids: CASSLDLSGEQYF. In nucleotides, the CDR3 is TGTGCCAGCAGTTTAGACCTTTCGGGGGAGCAGTACTTC.